This paragraph reports one T cell receptor beta chain. Its antigen is unknown. This sample was taken from a study of metastatic and nonmetastatic thyroid tumors. Study context: The comparison covered peripheral blood and tumor or nodule tissue in malignant and benign thyroid patients. Study outcomes and limitations: It was reportedly found that TCR beta diversity was significantly higher in malignant thyroid tumors than in benign nodules, a difference seen in both blood and tumor samples.

Each patient went into thyroid surgery without having received any treatment. TCRdb re-called clones from the PCR reads using MiXCR. The table lists tens of thousands of clones, 24% of them singletons. Sequencing used tumor tissue. This sequence originates from a female donor with papillary thyroid cancer or a benign thyroid nodule (not recorded which). Some clones in this sample may be carry-over from other donors' samples.

The CDR3 region is CASSEVQYGYTF. The CDR3 bases are TGCGCCAGCAGCGAGGTCCAGTATGGCTACACCTTC. The chain combines TRBV5-1 with TRBJ1-2; D is unresolved. This CDR3 contains 12 residues. Germline CDR1 is SGHRS and CDR2 is YFSETQ. V was pared by 4 bases and J by 5 bases, with 9 bases between.